These 16 T cell receptor beta chains originate from one sample sequenced in a study of blood T cell repertoires in COVID-19. Only in-frame clones appear in the TCRdb table, and some are missing; sequencing was by immunoSEQ multiplex PCR. The table lists more than 85,000 clones, around 85% of them singletons. The sequenced sample consisted of peripheral blood. These receptor sequences come from an elderly man with active or convalescent COVID-19.

V is TRBV2 and J is TRBJ2-3, with 9 bases identical to TRBD2. The CDR3 totals 15 residues. Germline V lookup: CDR1 SNHLY, CDR2 FYNNEI. With V trimmed by 3 bases and J by 1 base, 2 bases remained unmatched. The CDR3 loop reads CASSDQRGGTDTQYF. CDR3 in DNA: TGTGCCAGCAGTGATCAGCGGGGGGGCACAGATACGCAGTATTTT.

J is TRBJ2-3 and V is TRBV7-9; 10 bases match TRBD2. Germline CDR1 SEHNR, CDR2 FQNEAQ (reference sequence). This CDR3 spans 17 amino acids. The V segment lost 3 bases and the J segment 3 bases; nucleotides outside the gene matches: 9. The CDR3 nucleotides read TGTGCCAGCAGCTTTACCGAGCGGGGGGGCCTGACAGATACGCAGTATTTT. Translating gives CASSFTERGGLTDTQYF.

The rearrangement joins TRBV5-6 to TRBJ2-7; 9 bases agree with TRBD1. The V segment lost 3 bases and the J segment 0 bases; nucleotides outside the gene matches: 4. Germline V gene data show CDR1 as SGHDT and CDR2 as YYEEEE. The CDR3 covers 15 residues. The CDR3 nucleotides are TGTGCCAGCAGCTGGGGGACAGGGAGCTCCTACGAGCAGTACTTC. Translating it yields CASSWGTGSSYEQYF. The full variable domain, in which reference TRBV5-6 and TRBJ2-7 provide the parts outside the CDR3, is DAGVTQSPTHLIKTRGQQVTLRCSPKSGHDTVSWYQQALGQGPQFIFQYYEEEERQRGNFPDRFSGHQFPNYSSELNVNALLLGDSALYLCASSWGTGSSYEQYFGPGTRLTVT.

This chain links TRBV19 with TRBJ2-5; 8 bases line up with TRBD2. The junction had 8 bases not matched to a gene; V was cut back by 5 bases and J by 0 bases. There are 16 residues in the CDR3. Germline values: CDR1 LNHDA, CDR2 SQIVND (reference sequence). CDR3 protein: CASSHSGGAYQETQYF. The DNA of the CDR3 is TGTGCCAGTAGTCACAGCGGGGGAGCGTACCAAGAGACCCAGTACTTC.

The chain recombines TRBV7-4 with TRBJ1-2; no clear D gene. V lost 10 bases and J lost 0, with 12 bases in between. The CDR3 extends over 13 amino acids. CDR1 and CDR2 from the germline V gene are SGHVT and SQSDAQ. The CDR3 nucleotides are TGTGCCACCAACCCCGGGACTAACTATGGCTACACCTTC. This sequence encodes CATNPGTNYGYTF.

The CDR3 DNA follows: TGTGCCAGCAGCTGGCAGGGTTGGAATCAGCCCCAGCATTTT. Translating gives CASSWQGWNQPQHF. The chain is built from TRBV2 and TRBJ1-5, with TRBD1 as a possible D gene (5 bases). The germline V gene has CDR1 SNHLY and CDR2 FYNNEI. There are 14 residues in the CDR3. Trimming left V 6 bases short and J 4 bases short, with 13 bases between.

This chain joins TRBV6-5 and TRBJ1-1; 7 bases match TRBD1. The CDR3 length is 12 residues. Losses at the gene ends were 7 bases for V and 6 bases for J; bases not matched to a gene: 5. The germline CDR1 and CDR2 sequences are MNHEY and SVGAGI. CDR3 DNA sequence: TGTGCCAGCAATAGAGGGGGCTCTGAAGCTTTCTTT. It translates to CASNRGGSEAFF.

This clone showed up just a few times. V and J are TRBV6-4 and TRBJ2-6, with D possibly matching TRBD1 (6 bases). Germline CDR1 reads MRHNA; CDR2 reads SNTAGT. Trimming removed 0 bases at V and 0 bases at J, with 6 bases between. This CDR3 has 16 amino acids. The CDR3 loop is CASSDSGASGANVLTF. The CDR3 DNA reads as TGTGCCAGCAGTGACTCGGGGGCCTCTGGGGCCAACGTCCTGACTTTC.

This chain joins TRBV7-9 and TRBJ1-1; D is uncertain. The CDR3 covers 13 residues. The ends were cut back, 2 bases at V and 2 bases at J, with 6 bases in the middle. Germline assignment: CDR1 SEHNR and CDR2 FQNEAQ (reference sequence). CDR3 loop: CASSLNYNTEAFF. CDR3 nucleotide sequence: TGTGCCAGCAGCTTAAATTATAACACTGAAGCTTTCTTT.

The chain couples TRBV12-3 or TRBV12-4 to TRBJ1-2; the D is unclear. Deletions cut 3 bases from V and 7 bases from J, with 12 bases between. The CDR3 extends over 13 amino acids. Written as DNA, the CDR3 is TGTGCCAGCAGTTTGCGGGGTACGGCTGGCTACACCTTC. Translated: CASSLRGTAGYTF.

Concerning this clone: The sample carries other DNA sequences with the same CDR3. The rearrangement uses TRBV6-5 and TRBJ1-4, with D possibly TRBD1 on 5 matching bases. The germline gives CDR1 MNHEY, CDR2 SVGAGI. CDR3 length equals 14 residues. V lost 0 bases and J 4 bases, leaving 6 bases between the germline ends. The CDR3 protein is CASSYSQGNEKLFF. The CDR3 nucleotides are TGTGCCAGCAGTTACTCGCAGGGTAATGAAAAACTGTTTTTT.

Notes on this clone: An end of the junction differs from the germline gene, which may be a read error. The CDR3 protein is CASSHRAGPGDTIYF. The CDR3 bases are TGCGCCAGCAGCCATCGGGCGGGACCTGGAGACACCATATATTTT. The chain is built from TRBV5-1 and TRBJ1-3; D is perhaps TRBD1 (5 bases). The CDR3 extends over 15 amino acids. In germline, CDR1 is SGHRS, CDR2 YFSETQ.

This clone was seen more than once but under ten times. This chain links TRBV5-1 with TRBJ2-7; 8 bases are shared with TRBD1. This CDR3 spans 15 amino acids. J lost 1 base, V lost 4 bases, and 7 bases had no gene match. Germline assignment: CDR1 SGHRS and CDR2 YFSETQ. CDR3 nucleotides: TGCGCCAGCAGCCTAAGGACAGGGTGGTCCTACGAGCAGTACTTC. Encoded protein: CASSLRTGWSYEQYF.

This chain's CDR3 is CAISAQGGDQPQHF. CDR3 in DNA: TGTGCCATCAGTGCTCAGGGAGGGGATCAGCCCCAGCATTTT. The chain couples TRBV10-3 to TRBJ1-5; D is possibly TRBD1 (5 bases). The CDR3 spans 14 residues. Germline values: CDR1 ENHRY, CDR2 SYGVKD. V shed 4 bases and J shed 5 bases, with 12 bases lying between them.

This clone appeared a single time. The V and J genes are TRBV11-2 and TRBJ1-6; TRBD1 matches 10 bases. CDR1 and CDR2 from the germline V gene are SGHAT and FQNNGV. The CDR3 runs 16 residues. The trim removed 1 base at V and 3 bases at J, leaving 0 bases unmatched. CDR3 amino acids: CASSLGTGGYNSPLHF. Here the CDR3 DNA reads TGTGCCAGCAGCTTAGGGACAGGGGGCTATAATTCACCCCTCCACTTT.

The chain carries TRBV7-2 and TRBJ2-1; TRBD2 agrees at 10 bases. Germline V CDR1 and CDR2: SGHTA, FQGNSA. The CDR3 is 16 amino acids. Trimming took 0 bases from V and 2 from J; bases not matched to a gene: 1. The CDR3 region has the DNA TGTGCCAGCAGCTTAGCTAGCGGGGGGCCCTACAATGAGCAGTTCTTC. Translating it yields CASSLASGGPYNEQFF. Full variable domain (missing parts from reference TRBV7-2 and TRBJ2-1): GAGVSQSPSNKVTEKGKDVELRCDPISGHTALYWYRQSLGQGLEFLIYFQGNSAPDKSGLPSDRFSAERTGGSVSTLTIQRTQQEDSAVYLCASSLASGGPYNEQFFGPGTRLTVL.